A single sample is the source of the 25 T cell receptor beta chains below, sequenced in a study of blood T cells in healthy people across ages. Together with a sample-barcoded 5' primer, a J-beta primer mix was included in a second PCR lasting about 7 to 11 cycles. From the 5' RACE reads, TCRdb called clonotypes with MiXCR, one entry per CDR3 protein. Of fewer than 2,000,000 distinct CDR3 sequences in the sample, around 35% were seen once. Sequenced sample: blood. Source of these receptors: a woman younger than 45 in good health.

The chain joins TRBV6-2 or TRBV6-3 to TRBJ1-2; 7 nucleotides match TRBD1. CDR3 size: 13 residues. V was clipped by 2 bases and J by 8 bases; unmatched bases: 5. The germline CDR1 and CDR2 sequences are MNHEY and SVGEGT. The chain's CDR3 is CASSYRQGGGYTF. The CDR3 nucleotides read TGTGCCAGCAGTTACCGACAGGGCGGCGGCTACACCTTC.

CDR3 region: CANRRAGVSADTQYF. CDR3 DNA: TGCGCCAACAGGAGGGCGGGAGTAAGCGCAGATACGCAGTATTTT. The rearrangement uses TRBV5-1 and TRBJ2-3; TRBD2 agrees at 7 bases. Per germline, CDR1 SGHRS and CDR2 YFSETQ. The CDR3 is made up of 15 amino acids. The V gene end was trimmed by 9 bases and the J gene end by 4 bases; junction bases not matched to a gene: 14.

This clonotype was seen only a few times. The V gene is TRBV7-3, the J gene TRBJ2-4; TRBD2 aligns across 13 bases. CDR1 is SGHTA and CDR2 is FQGTGA in the germline V gene. The CDR3 is made up of 15 amino acids. The V and J ends lost 5 bases and 9 bases, in that order; junction bases with no gene match: 7. The CDR3 sequence: CASSTSGGAGCIQYF. The CDR3 DNA sequence: TGTGCCAGCAGCACTAGCGGGGGGGCCGGGTGCATTCAGTACTTC.

This chain uses TRBV12-3 or TRBV12-4 with TRBJ1-1, with D possibly being TRBD1 (5 bases). The CDR3 is made up of 15 amino acids. Trimming cost V 5 bases and J 0 bases, with 13 bases left between them. This CDR3 reads CASSLGTELNTEAFF. In nucleotides, the CDR3 is TGTGCCAGCAGTCTCGGGACGGAATTGAACACTGAAGCTTTCTTT.

The chain joins TRBV27 to TRBJ2-7; perhaps D is TRBD1 or TRBD2 (5 bases each). The CDR3 extends over 11 amino acids. V was clipped by 8 bases and J by 5 bases, with 10 bases between them. The germline gives CDR1 MNHEY, CDR2 SMNVEV (reference sequence). The CDR3, as DNA: TGTGCCAGCGGGACCGCGCACGAGCAGTACTTC. Encoded protein: CASGTAHEQYF.

This sequence joins TRBV5-1 and TRBJ1-2, with TRBD1 matching over 9 bases. This CDR3 is 14 amino acids long. From germline, CDR1 is SGHRS and CDR2 YFSETQ. CDR3 residues: CVSAPGQGHHGYTF. The DNA of the CDR3 is TGCGTCAGTGCACCGGGACAGGGTCACCATGGCTACACCTTC.

In its sample, this clonotype was seen once. This chain connects TRBV6-1 to TRBJ1-5; 9 nucleotides match TRBD1. This CDR3 spans 15 amino acids. Per germline, CDR1 MNHNS and CDR2 SASEGT. V shed 7 bases and J 4 bases; nucleotides not matched to a gene: 8. CDR3 coding DNA: TGTGCCAGCACCCCCGGGACAGGGAGGAATCAGCCCCAGCATTTT. Protein sequence: CASTPGTGRNQPQHF.

The J gene is TRBJ2-1, the V gene TRBV7-9; no reliable D call. Trimming pared 0 bases from V and 8 bases from J, leaving 11 bases between. This CDR3 comprises 14 residues. The germline gives CDR1 SEHNR, CDR2 FQNEAQ (reference sequence). The CDR3, as DNA: TGTGCCAGCAGCTTAGCGCGCCAAAGAGATGAGCAGTTCTTC. It codes for CASSLARQRDEQFF.

The DNA of the CDR3 is TGTGCCAGCAGTGAGGGGAGGGACAGGAAGTATGAAATAGGAGCTTTCTTT. Protein sequence: CASSEGRDRKYEIGAFF. The J gene is TRBJ1-1, the V gene TRBV2; 8 bases match TRBD1. Germline CDR1 reads SNHLY; CDR2 reads FYNNEI. The CDR3 is 17 residues long. V shed 3 bases, J shed 10 bases, and the junction held 19 bases outside the gene matches.

The V call is TRBV9, the J call TRBJ2-7; TRBD1 or TRBD2 may be the D gene (5 bases each). V was pared by 0 bases and J by 4 bases, with 14 bases between. Per germline, CDR1 SGDLS and CDR2 YYNGEE. This CDR3 is 15 amino acids long. DNA for the CDR3: TGTGCCAGCAGCGTAGTTGGGGACCCCGAATACGAGCAGTACTTC. Translation gives CASSVVGDPEYEQYF.

Many counts were recorded for this clonotype. The chain employs TRBV29-1 and TRBJ2-1; the D gene could be TRBD1 or TRBD2 (5 bases each). Trimming cost V 6 bases and J 0 bases, with 18 bases left between them. The germline V gene encodes CDR1 SQVTM and CDR2 ANQGSEA. This CDR3 is 16 amino acids long. CDR3 nucleotides: TGCAGCGTCGGGGCCAGGAGGCAGAGCTCCTACAATGAGCAGTTCTTC. This translates into CSVGARRQSSYNEQFF.

In the case of this clonotype: At one of its ends the junction is not consistent with the germline gene, which may arise from a read error. The rearrangement joins TRBV7-9 to TRBJ2-2, with TRBD2 as a possible D gene (5 bases). The CDR3 consists of 12 residues. Germline V gene lookup returns CDR1 SEHNR and CDR2 FQNEAQ (reference sequence). This CDR3 is CASSLAPGELFF. The CDR3 bases are TGTGCCAGCAGTTTAGCGCCCGGGGAGCTGTTTTTT.

The chain is built from TRBV3-1 and TRBJ1-2, with D unclear. This CDR3 is 16 amino acids long. Germline V gene lookup returns CDR1 LGHDT and CDR2 YNNKEL (reference sequence). The ends were cut back, 1 base at V and 8 bases at J, with 20 bases in the middle. The CDR3 loop is CASSQGLRAGPGGYTF. Here the CDR3 DNA reads TGTGCCAGCAGCCAAGGTCTTCGGGCAGGACCGGGAGGCTACACCTTC.

The chain combines TRBV5-1 with TRBJ2-5, with 7 bases matching TRBD2. Germline CDR1 is SGHRS and CDR2 is YFSETQ. This CDR3 has 15 residues. The V and J ends lost 5 bases and 2 bases, in that order; junction bases with no gene match: 9. CDR3 protein: CASRLPSGIQETQYF. The CDR3 DNA is TGCGCCAGCAGGCTCCCTAGCGGAATACAAGAGACCCAGTACTTC. Full variable domain (remainder filled in from reference TRBV5-1 and TRBJ2-5): KAGVTQTPRYLIKTRGQQVTLSCSPISGHRSVSWYQQTPGQGLQFLFEYFSETQRNKGNFPGRFSGRQFSNSRSEMNVSTLELGDSALYLCASRLPSGIQETQYFGPGTRLLVL.

V gene TRBV6-6 combines with J gene TRBJ2-7; 8 bases fit TRBD1. Looked up from germline, CDR1 is MNHNY and CDR2 is SVGAGI (reference sequence). The V and J ends lost 6 bases and 2 bases, in that order; junction bases with no gene match: 12. The CDR3 spans 16 residues. DNA for the CDR3: TGTGCCAGCAGAGCGACAGGGGAAAAGGGGACCTACGAGCAGTACTTC. As protein: CASRATGEKGTYEQYF.

This clonotype was recorded at least ten times. The chain joins TRBV7-8 to TRBJ2-1, with TRBD2 matching over 9 bases. This CDR3 has 15 amino acids. The germline V gene encodes CDR1 SGHVS and CDR2 FQNEAQ. The junction had 9 bases not matched to a gene; V was cut back by 5 bases and J by 7 bases. CDR3 sequence: CASSDGTSKRNEQFF. The CDR3 DNA follows: TGTGCCAGCAGCGATGGGACTAGCAAAAGGAATGAGCAGTTCTTC. The full variable domain, in which reference TRBV7-8 and TRBJ2-1 provide the parts outside the CDR3, is GAGVSQSPRYKVAKRGQDVALRCDPISGHVSLFWYQQALGQGPEFLTYFQNEAQLDKSGLPSDRFFAERPEGSVSTLKIQRTQQEDSAVYLCASSDGTSKRNEQFFGPGTRLTVL.

J is TRBJ2-3 and V is TRBV20-1; tentative D call: TRBD2 (6 bases). Germline V CDR1 and CDR2: DFQATT, SNEGSKA (reference sequence). The CDR3 spans 13 residues. CDR3 region: CSLRAGRTDTQYF. As DNA, the CDR3 is TGCAGCCTCCGGGCGGGGAGAACAGATACGCAGTATTTT.

This clonotype was found a few times. The chain links TRBV7-9 to TRBJ2-7; 12 bases are shared with TRBD1. There are 15 residues in the CDR3. Germline CDR1 SEHNR, CDR2 FQNEAQ (reference sequence). J was trimmed by 7 bases and V by 5 bases; bases with no gene match: 9. The CDR3 sequence is CASSLTGTGGKEQYF. The CDR3 DNA reads TGTGCCAGCAGCCTAACCGGGACAGGGGGCAAAGAGCAGTACTTC.

The genes are TRBV4-1 and TRBJ1-4, with a tentative D call TRBD1 (5 bases). Germline lookup yields CDR1 MGHRA and CDR2 YSYEKL. Trimming took 1 base from V and 8 from J, leaving 14 bases between them. The CDR3 is made up of 15 amino acids. CDR3 residues: CASSQVGAGSEKLFF. CDR3 nucleotides: TGCGCCAGCAGCCAAGTAGGGGCAGGCAGCGAAAAACTGTTTTTT.

This chain connects TRBV3-1 to TRBJ2-4; D possibly corresponds to TRBD2 (6 bases). With the DNA end fitting TRBJ2-7 better, the J assignment may be wrong. Germline V gene sequence: CDR1 LGHDT, CDR2 YNNKEL (reference sequence). The CDR3 contains 16 residues. This chain's CDR3 is CASSQGVVGGPYEQYF. In DNA, the CDR3 is TGTGCCAGCAGCCAAGGCGTGGTGGGAGGACCCTACGAGCAGTACTTC.

This clonotype was detected a few times. This chain joins TRBV20-1 and TRBJ2-1; 11 bases line up with TRBD2. CDR1 and CDR2 from the germline V gene are DFQATT and SNEGSKA (reference sequence). CDR3 length: 16 amino acids. J gave up 3 bases and V 5 bases, and 9 bases lay outside the gene matches. The CDR3 reads CSAVAGGPQRYNEQFF. CDR3 in DNA: TGCAGTGCTGTAGCGGGAGGGCCTCAACGCTACAATGAGCAGTTCTTC.

Only a few counts were recorded for this clonotype. The rearrangement uses TRBV12-3 or TRBV12-4 and TRBJ1-2; the D gene is possibly TRBD1 (5 bases). Trimming took off 7 bases at V and 8 bases at J, with 14 bases between the two ends. This CDR3 contains 12 residues. CDR3 nucleotide sequence: TGTGCCAGCACCGTACCAGGGCAAGGCTACACCTTC. Its protein product is CASTVPGQGYTF.

This clonotype was observed a handful of times. V usage is TRBV7-3 and J usage is TRBJ2-1, with 7 bases matching TRBD2. The CDR3 loop spans 17 amino acids. Germline values: CDR1 SGHTA, CDR2 FQGTGA. The junction had 12 bases not matched to a gene; V was cut back by 0 bases and J by 7 bases. The CDR3 DNA follows: TGTGCCAGCAGCTTAACGTCAAGGACGGGGGGAGGGAATGAGCAGTTCTTC. This encodes CASSLTSRTGGGNEQFF.

The J gene is TRBJ1-2, the V gene TRBV11-2, with 11 nucleotides matching TRBD1. The CDR3 spans 16 residues. Germline V lookup: CDR1 SGHAT, CDR2 FQNNGV. V lost 5 bases, J lost 3 bases, and 8 bases stayed unmatched. The CDR3 loop reads CASSPSGTGGYYGYTF. CDR3 DNA: TGTGCCAGCAGCCCCTCCGGGACAGGGGGATACTATGGCTACACCTTC.

This clonotype was seen ten or more times. The chain links TRBV7-9 to TRBJ2-1, with 8 bases that match TRBD2. The V gene's germline CDR1 is SEHNR and CDR2 FQNEAQ (reference sequence). J was trimmed by 10 bases and V by 4 bases; bases with no gene match: 15. CDR3 length equals 16 residues. As DNA, the CDR3 is TGTGCCAGCAGCTCGGGAGGGCTTATGGTCTCCAAGGAGCAGTTCTTC. It codes for CASSSGGLMVSKEQFF.